The TCR beta chain described here comes from a study of shared clonotypes between healthy human individuals. Genomic DNA of every subset was divided equally among multiple immunoSEQ plates. Libraries were prepared by immunoSEQ multiplex PCR; TCRdb keeps only in-frame clonotypes and omits some of them. Of some 1.4 million clones listed, over 95% were seen once; the top ten hold approximately 1.2%. Germline V gene data show CDR1 as SNHLY and CDR2 as FYNNEI. This CDR3 is built from 12 residues. Trimming took off 7 bases at V and 4 bases at J, with 10 bases between the two ends. Sequencing input: naive CD4+ T cells sorted from blood. Noted subset: CD45RA+ positively selected. This chain uses TRBV2 with TRBJ2-5, with D perhaps matching TRBD1 (5 bases). The receptor was derived from a man aged 25 to 45 in good health. The chain's CDR3 is CASTGLGETQYF. CDR3 DNA sequence: TGTGCCAGCACAGGGTTGGGAGAGACCCAGTACTTC. Filled out from reference TRBV2 and TRBJ2-5, the complete variable domain reads EPEVTQTPSHQVTQMGQEVILRCVPISNHLYFYWYRQILGQKVEFLVSFYNNEISEKSEIFDDQFSVERPDGSNFTLKIRSTKLEDSAMYFCASTGLGETQYFGPGTRLLVL.